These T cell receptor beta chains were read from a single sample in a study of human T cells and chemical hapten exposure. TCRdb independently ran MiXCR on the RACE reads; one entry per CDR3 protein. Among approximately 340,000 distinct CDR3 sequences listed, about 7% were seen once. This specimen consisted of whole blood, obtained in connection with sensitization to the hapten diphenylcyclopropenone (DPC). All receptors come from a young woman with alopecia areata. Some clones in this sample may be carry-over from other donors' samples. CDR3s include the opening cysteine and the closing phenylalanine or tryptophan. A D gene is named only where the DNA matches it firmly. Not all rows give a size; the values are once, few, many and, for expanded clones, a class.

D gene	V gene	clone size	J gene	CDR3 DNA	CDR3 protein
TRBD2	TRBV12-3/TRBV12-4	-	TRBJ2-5	TGTGCCAGCAGTTCGTCGGGACTAGCGGGGGGGGCGGAGACCCAGTACTTC	CASSSSGLAGGAETQYF
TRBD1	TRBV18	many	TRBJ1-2	TGTGCCAGCTCACCGGGGACAGAGAACTATGGCTACACCTTC	CASSPGTENYGYTF
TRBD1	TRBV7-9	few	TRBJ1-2	TGTGCCAGCAGCTTATCGGACAGGGTTGCTGACTATGGCTACACCTTC	CASSLSDRVADYGYTF
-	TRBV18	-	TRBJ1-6	TGTGCCAGCTCCTTAGGGGGGAGACCTAATTCACCCCTCCACTTT	CASSLGGRPNSPLHF
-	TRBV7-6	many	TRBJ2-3	TGTGCCAGCAGCTTAGAACCCGGTCCCATTAGCACAGATACGCAGTATTTT	CASSLEPGPISTDTQYF
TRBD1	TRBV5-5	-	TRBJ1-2	TGTGCCAGCAGCTTGCAGGCGGACAGGGCCGATGGCTACACCTTC	CASSLQADRADGYTF
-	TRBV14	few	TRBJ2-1	TGTGCCAGCAGCCAAGAGTTTTTTGGGGGGAAGTTCTTC	CASSQEFFGGKFF
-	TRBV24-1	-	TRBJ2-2	TGTGCCACCAGTGTAGGTGGCAGTTTCACCGGGGAGCTGTTTTTT	CATSVGGSFTGELFF
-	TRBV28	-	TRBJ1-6	TGTGCCAGCAGTTTAGCAGGCCAGCCCCTCCACTTT	CASSLAGQPLHF
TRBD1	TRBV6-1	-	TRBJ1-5	TGTGCCAGCAGTCCGGGACAGGGATACAATCAGCCCCAGCATTTT	CASSPGQGYNQPQHF
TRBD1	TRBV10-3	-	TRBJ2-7	TGTGCCATCAGTACGACAGGGTTCTACGAGCAGTACTTC	CAISTTGFYEQYF
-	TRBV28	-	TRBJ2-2	TGTGCCAGCAGTTTTATCAGCACCGGGGAGCTGTTTTTT	CASSFISTGELFF
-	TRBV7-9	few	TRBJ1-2	TGTGCCAGCAGCTTAGGACAGAATGGCTACACCTTC	CASSLGQNGYTF
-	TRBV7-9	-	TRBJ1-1	TGTGCCAGCAGCGTTCAGGGGCGGGATACTGAAGCTTTCTTT	CASSVQGRDTEAFF
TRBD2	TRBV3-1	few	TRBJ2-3	TGTGCCAACCCGGTCGGAGAATGGACTAGCGGGGGGGAAACAGATACGCAGTATTTT	CANPVGEWTSGGETDTQYF
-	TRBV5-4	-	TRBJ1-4	TGTGCCAGCTCGCGGCAGGGGAATGAAAAACTGTTTTTT	CASSRQGNEKLFF
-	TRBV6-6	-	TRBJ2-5	TGTGCCAGCAACCCGCTTAAATTCCCCCTCCAAGAGACCCAGTACTTC	CASNPLKFPLQETQYF
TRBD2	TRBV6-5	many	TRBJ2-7	TGTGCCAGCAGTTACGCGGCAATGGGAGGGGAGCAGTACTTC	CASSYAAMGGEQYF
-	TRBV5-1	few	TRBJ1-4	TGCGCCAGTCGACAGGAGGCGGAAAAACTGTTTTTT	CASRQEAEKLFF
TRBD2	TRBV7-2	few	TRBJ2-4	TGTGCCAGCAGTCGTAGCGGGGGGCCTGAGAACATTCAGTACTTC	CASSRSGGPENIQYF
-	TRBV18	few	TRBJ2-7	TGTGCCAGCTCACCATCAGCCGGGACAGAAGCGGGGGAGCAGTACTTC	CASSPSAGTEAGEQYF
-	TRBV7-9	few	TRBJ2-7	TGTGCCAGCAGCCGCCCCGGGATTTACGAGCAGTACTTC	CASSRPGIYEQYF
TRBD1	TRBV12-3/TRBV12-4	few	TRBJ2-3	TGTGCCAGCAGTGCCGACAGGGTTCGTCGAGATACGCAGTATTTT	CASSADRVRRDTQYF
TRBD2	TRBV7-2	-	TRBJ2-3	TGTGCCAGCAGCACCGAGCGGGGGTCAGATACGCAGTATTTT	CASSTERGSDTQYF
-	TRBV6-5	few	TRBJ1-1	TGTGCCAGCAGTCGAAAAGGGTCCTTCACTGAAGCTTTCTTT	CASSRKGSFTEAFF
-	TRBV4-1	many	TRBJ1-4	TGCGCCAGCAGCCAAGGAAACCCAGCCGGGGAGCTCGGCGAAAAACTGTTTTTT	CASSQGNPAGELGEKLFF
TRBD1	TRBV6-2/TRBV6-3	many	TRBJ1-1	TGTGCCAGCAGTCCCAGGACAGGGGAGAACACTGAAGCTTTCTTT	CASSPRTGENTEAFF
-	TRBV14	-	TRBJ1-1	TGTGCCAGCAGCTTCGCCGTCACTGAAGCTTTCTTT	CASSFAVTEAFF
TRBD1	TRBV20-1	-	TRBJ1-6	TGCAGTGCTAGTCTCATCCAGGGGGGTTCACCCCTCCACTTT	CSASLIQGGSPLHF
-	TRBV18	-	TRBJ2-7	TGTGCCAGCTCACCGCGGGATTACTACGAGCAGTACTTC	CASSPRDYYEQYF
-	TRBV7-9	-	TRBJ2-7	TGTGCCAGCAGCTTAAGGGCACGGGAGCAGTACTTC	CASSLRAREQYF
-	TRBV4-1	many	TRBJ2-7	TGCGCCAGCAGCCAAGTTTGGACCGACGAGCAGTACTTC	CASSQVWTDEQYF
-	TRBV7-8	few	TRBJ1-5	TGTGCCAGCAGCTTATCTTGGGGGGGAATAGACAATCAGCCCCAGCATTTT	CASSLSWGGIDNQPQHF
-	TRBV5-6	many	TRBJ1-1	TGTGCCAGCAGCTTGGAGGTCAGGGGAATTACTGAAGCTTTCTTT	CASSLEVRGITEAFF
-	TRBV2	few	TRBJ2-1	TGTGCCAGCAGTGTGGGGGCTAACAATGAGCAGTTCTTC	CASSVGANNEQFF
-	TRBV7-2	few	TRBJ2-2	TGTGCCAGCACCCCAGGTAGCGAAGGCCCAAACACCGGGGAGCTGTTTTTT	CASTPGSEGPNTGELFF
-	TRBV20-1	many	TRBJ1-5	TGCAGTGCTAGAGGAATCGGCGGGAACAATCAGCCCCAGCATTTT	CSARGIGGNNQPQHF
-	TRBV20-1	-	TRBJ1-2	TGCAGTGCTAGATGGGTCGGTGGCTACACCTTC	CSARWVGGYTF
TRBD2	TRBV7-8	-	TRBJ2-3	TGTGCCAGCAGCTTAGCCGGACTAGCGGGGGCCCGCACAGATACGCAGTATTTT	CASSLAGLAGARTDTQYF
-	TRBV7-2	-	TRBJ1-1	TGTGCCAGCACAACAGTGGGCGCGTTGAACACTGAAGCTTTCTTT	CASTTVGALNTEAFF
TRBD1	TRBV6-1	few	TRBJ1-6	TGTGCCAGCGGGACAGGGACCTCACCCCTCCACTTT	CASGTGTSPLHF
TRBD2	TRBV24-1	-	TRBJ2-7	TGTGCCACCAGTGACCACCGTGAGCGGGGGAAAACCTACGAGCAGTACTTC	CATSDHRERGKTYEQYF
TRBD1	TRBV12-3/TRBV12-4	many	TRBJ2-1	TGTGCCAGCAGTCCCCCCGGGACAGGGGTCGGTGAGCAGTTCTTC	CASSPPGTGVGEQFF
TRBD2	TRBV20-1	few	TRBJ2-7	TGCAGTGCTAGAGGGGAGCGGGGAAGCTCCTACGAGCAGTACTTC	CSARGERGSSYEQYF
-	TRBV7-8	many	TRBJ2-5	TGTGCCAGCAGCTTTGGAACAGTTCAAGAGACCCAGTACTTC	CASSFGTVQETQYF
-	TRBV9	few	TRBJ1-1	TGTGCCAGCAGCGCCCAAAGGGACCCACCTACGAGGAACACTGAAGCTTTCTTT	CASSAQRDPPTRNTEAFF
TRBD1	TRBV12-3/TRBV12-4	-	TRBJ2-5	TGTGCCAGCAGTTTAACAGGGGGCTCCGAAGAGACCCAGTACTTC	CASSLTGGSEETQYF